Shown below are 7 T cell receptor beta chains from a single sample sequenced in a study of cytomegalovirus exposure and HLA in healthy donors. The PCR made use of 60 Vbeta and 13 Jbeta primers. Libraries were prepared by immunoSEQ multiplex PCR; TCRdb keeps only in-frame clonotypes and omits some of them. The table shows about 160,000 clones, with around 79% occurring only once. The sample comprised PBMCs. These receptors came from a female donor in good health and CMV-seronegative.

The rearrangement uses TRBV30 and TRBJ1-2; possible D gene TRBD1, 6 bases. There are 14 residues in the CDR3. V shed 0 bases and J shed 7 bases, with 15 bases lying between them. Germline CDR1 and CDR2: GTSNPN and SVGIG (reference sequence). The CDR3 sequence: CAWSVLDRWGGYTF. The CDR3 bases are TGTGCCTGGAGTGTACTTGACAGGTGGGGTGGCTACACCTTC.

This clone was counted once. The chain couples TRBV11-3 to TRBJ2-2, with D possibly being TRBD2 (7 bases). From germline, CDR1 is SGHNT and CDR2 YENEEA. The CDR3 spans 15 residues. V lost 5 bases and J 7 bases, leaving 17 bases between the germline ends. CDR3 region: CASSRPGGPDGELFF. The CDR3 DNA is TGTGCCAGCAGCCGACCCGGGGGGCCGGACGGGGAGCTGTTTTTT.

This chain links TRBV30 with TRBJ1-6; 7 positions match TRBD1. Germline-derived CDR1 and CDR2 are GTSNPN and SVGIG (reference sequence). Trimming cost V 5 bases and J 7 bases; bases outside gene matches: 5. This CDR3 contains 13 residues. CDR3 nucleotides: TGTGCCTGGGCCGGGGACAGCAATTCACCCCTCCACTTT. Translated, it gives CAWAGDSNSPLHF.

The chain couples TRBV18 to TRBJ2-3; 12 bases agree with TRBD2. The CDR3 extends over 17 amino acids. Germline trimming cut 3 bases from V and 4 bases from J; bases unmatched to any gene: 8. CDR1 is KGHSH, CDR2 LQKENI, per germline. The DNA of the CDR3 is TGTGCCAGCTCACCGATGACTAGCGGGAGTACGGCAGATACGCAGTATTTT. This translates into CASSPMTSGSTADTQYF.

The chain has TRBV2 and TRBJ2-7; 8 bases align to TRBD1. The V gene's germline CDR1 is SNHLY and CDR2 FYNNEI. With 2 bases clipped from V and 0 bases from J, the junction kept 6 bases outside the gene matches. CDR3 length: 16 amino acids. Written as DNA, the CDR3 is TGTGCCAGCAGTGAACCGGACAGGGTGTACTCCTACGAGCAGTACTTC. Protein: CASSEPDRVYSYEQYF.

V usage is TRBV5-1 and J usage is TRBJ1-2; D perhaps matches TRBD1 (5 bases). Germline V gene lookup returns CDR1 SGHRS and CDR2 YFSETQ. Deletions cut 5 bases from V and 2 bases from J, with 10 bases between. The CDR3 is 13 residues long. The DNA of the CDR3 is TGCGCCAGCAGATCCGACAGAAACTATGGCTACACCTTC. This sequence encodes CASRSDRNYGYTF. Together with reference TRBV5-1 and TRBJ1-2, the CDR3 gives the full variable domain: KAGVTQTPRYLIKTRGQQVTLSCSPISGHRSVSWYQQTPGQGLQFLFEYFSETQRNKGNFPGRFSGRQFSNSRSEMNVSTLELGDSALYLCASRSDRNYGYTFGSGTRLTVV.

This chain joins TRBV19 and TRBJ1-2; the match to TRBD1 covers 8 bases. Germline V gene sequence: CDR1 LNHDA, CDR2 SQIVND (reference sequence). The V segment lost 3 bases and the J segment 3 bases; nucleotides outside the gene matches: 6. The CDR3 runs to 15 residues. The CDR3 loop reads CASSIGTGMDYGYTF. The CDR3 DNA is TGTGCCAGTAGTATCGGGACAGGCATGGACTATGGCTACACCTTC.